This T cell receptor (beta chain) stems from a study of blood T cell repertoires in COVID-19. The wider study: Samples representing acute and convalescent COVID-19 were sourced from the United States, Italy and Spain.

This clone was observed a handful of times. Data came from immunoSEQ multiplex PCR; TCRdb stores just in-frame clones and leaves some out. This sample has fewer than 300,000 clones, with around 88% found just once. Between the trimmed V and J ends, which lost 4 bases and 0 bases, there was a span of 10 bases. Germline V lookup: CDR1 GTSNPN, CDR2 SVGIG (reference sequence). The CDR3 is 14 amino acids. The sample taken for sequencing was peripheral blood. The receptor was derived from a man aged 25-45 years with acute or convalescent COVID-19. V and J are TRBV30 and TRBJ1-3; D is undetermined. The CDR3 loop reads CAWNVVASGNTIYF. The DNA of the CDR3 is TGTGCCTGGAATGTGGTAGCCTCTGGAAACACCATATATTTT.